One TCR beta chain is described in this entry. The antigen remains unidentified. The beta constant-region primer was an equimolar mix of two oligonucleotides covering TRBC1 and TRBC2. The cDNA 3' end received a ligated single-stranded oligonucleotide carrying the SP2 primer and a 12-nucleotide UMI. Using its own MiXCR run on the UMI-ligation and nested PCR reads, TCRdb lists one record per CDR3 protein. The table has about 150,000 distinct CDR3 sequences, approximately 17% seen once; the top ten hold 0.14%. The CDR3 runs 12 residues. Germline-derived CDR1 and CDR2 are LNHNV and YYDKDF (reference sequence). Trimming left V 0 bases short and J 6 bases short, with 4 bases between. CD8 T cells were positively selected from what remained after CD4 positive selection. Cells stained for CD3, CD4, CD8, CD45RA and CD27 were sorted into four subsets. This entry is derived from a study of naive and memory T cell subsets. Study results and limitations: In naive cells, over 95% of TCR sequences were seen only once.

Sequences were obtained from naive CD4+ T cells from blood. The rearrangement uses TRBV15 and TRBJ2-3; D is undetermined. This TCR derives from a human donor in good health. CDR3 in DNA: TGTGCCACCAGCAGAGATAGGGATACGCAGTATTTT. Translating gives CATSRDRDTQYF.